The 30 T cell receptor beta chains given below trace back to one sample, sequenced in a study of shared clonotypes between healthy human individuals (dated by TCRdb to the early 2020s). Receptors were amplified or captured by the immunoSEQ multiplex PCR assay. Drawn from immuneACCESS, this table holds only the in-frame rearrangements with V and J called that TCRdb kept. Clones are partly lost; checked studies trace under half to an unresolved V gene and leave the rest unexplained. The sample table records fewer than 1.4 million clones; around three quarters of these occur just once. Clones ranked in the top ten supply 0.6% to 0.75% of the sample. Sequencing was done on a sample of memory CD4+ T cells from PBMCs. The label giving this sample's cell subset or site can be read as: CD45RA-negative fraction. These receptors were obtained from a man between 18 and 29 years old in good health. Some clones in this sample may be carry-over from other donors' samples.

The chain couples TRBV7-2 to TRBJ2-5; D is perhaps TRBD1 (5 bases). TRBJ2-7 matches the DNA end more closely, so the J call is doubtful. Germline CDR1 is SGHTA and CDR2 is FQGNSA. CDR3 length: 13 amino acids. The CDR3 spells CASSSDSFYEQYF. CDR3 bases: TGTGCCAGCAGCTCCGACAGCTTCTACGAGCAGTACTTC.

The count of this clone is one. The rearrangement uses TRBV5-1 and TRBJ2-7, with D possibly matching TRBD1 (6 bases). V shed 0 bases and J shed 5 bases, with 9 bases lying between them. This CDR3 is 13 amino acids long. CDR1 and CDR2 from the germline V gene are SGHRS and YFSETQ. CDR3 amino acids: CASSLDRAHEQYF. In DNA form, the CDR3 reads TGCGCCAGCAGCTTGGACAGGGCCCACGAGCAGTACTTC.

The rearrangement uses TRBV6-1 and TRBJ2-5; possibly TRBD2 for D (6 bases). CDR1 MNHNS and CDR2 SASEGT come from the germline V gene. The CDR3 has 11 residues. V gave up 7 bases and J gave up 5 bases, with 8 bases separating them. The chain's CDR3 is CASKEGETQYF. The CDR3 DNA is TGTGCCAGCAAGGAGGGGGAGACCCAGTACTTC.

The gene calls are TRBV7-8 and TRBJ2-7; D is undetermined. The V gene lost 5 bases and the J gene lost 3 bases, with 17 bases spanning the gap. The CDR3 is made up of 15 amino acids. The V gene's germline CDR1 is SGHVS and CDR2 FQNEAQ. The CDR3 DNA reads TGTGCCAGCAGCCTCAGACTGGACGCGGACTACGAGCAGTACTTC. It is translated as CASSLRLDADYEQYF.

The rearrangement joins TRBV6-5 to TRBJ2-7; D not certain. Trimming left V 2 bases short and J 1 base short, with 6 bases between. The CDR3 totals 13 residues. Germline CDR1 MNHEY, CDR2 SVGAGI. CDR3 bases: TGTGCCAGCAGTTACGCATATTCCTACGAGCAGTACTTC. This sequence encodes CASSYAYSYEQYF.

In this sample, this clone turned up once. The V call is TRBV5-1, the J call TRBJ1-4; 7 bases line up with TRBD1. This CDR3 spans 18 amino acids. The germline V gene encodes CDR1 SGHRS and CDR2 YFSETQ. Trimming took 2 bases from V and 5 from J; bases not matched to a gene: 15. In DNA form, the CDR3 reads TGCGCCAGCAGCTTCGAGGGAGCTCCGGGACAGATGAATGAAAAACTGTTTTTT. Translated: CASSFEGAPGQMNEKLFF. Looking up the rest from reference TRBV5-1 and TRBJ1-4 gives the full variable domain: KAGVTQTPRYLIKTRGQQVTLSCSPISGHRSVSWYQQTPGQGLQFLFEYFSETQRNKGNFPGRFSGRQFSNSRSEMNVSTLELGDSALYLCASSFEGAPGQMNEKLFFGSGTQLSVL.

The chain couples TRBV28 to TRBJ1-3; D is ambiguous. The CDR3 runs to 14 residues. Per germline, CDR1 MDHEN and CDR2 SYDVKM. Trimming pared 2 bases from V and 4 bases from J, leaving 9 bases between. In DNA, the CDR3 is TGTGCCAGCAGTTTACCAACGGGGGGAAACACCATATATTTT. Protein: CASSLPTGGNTIYF.

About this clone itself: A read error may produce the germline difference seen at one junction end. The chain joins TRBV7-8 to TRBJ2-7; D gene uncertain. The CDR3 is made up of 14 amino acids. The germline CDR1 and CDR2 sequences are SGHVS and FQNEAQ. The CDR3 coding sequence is TGTGCCAGCAGTTTAGTTGCGGTCCCCTACGAGCAGTACTTC. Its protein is CASSLVAVPYEQYF.

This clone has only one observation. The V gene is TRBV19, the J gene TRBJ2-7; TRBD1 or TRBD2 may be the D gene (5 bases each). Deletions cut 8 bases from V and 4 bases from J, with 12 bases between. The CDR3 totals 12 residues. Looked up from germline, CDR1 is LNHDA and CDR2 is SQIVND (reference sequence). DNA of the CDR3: TGTGCCAGTGGGACGGACTTTTACGAGCAGTACTTC. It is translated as CASGTDFYEQYF.

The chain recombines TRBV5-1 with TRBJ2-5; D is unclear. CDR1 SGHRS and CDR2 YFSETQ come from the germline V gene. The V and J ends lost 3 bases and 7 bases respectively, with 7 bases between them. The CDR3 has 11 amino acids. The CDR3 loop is CASSSTRTQYF. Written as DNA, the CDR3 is TGCGCCAGCAGCTCTACACGGACCCAGTACTTC.

The CDR3 nucleotides are TGTGCCATCAGAACGGGACCGAATAGCAATCAGCCCCAGCATTTT. Amino acids: CAIRTGPNSNQPQHF. The chain combines TRBV28 with TRBJ1-5; tentatively, D is TRBD1 (5 bases). Trimming cost V 10 bases and J 0 bases, with 16 bases left between them. The CDR3 runs to 15 residues. The germline gives CDR1 MDHEN, CDR2 SYDVKM.

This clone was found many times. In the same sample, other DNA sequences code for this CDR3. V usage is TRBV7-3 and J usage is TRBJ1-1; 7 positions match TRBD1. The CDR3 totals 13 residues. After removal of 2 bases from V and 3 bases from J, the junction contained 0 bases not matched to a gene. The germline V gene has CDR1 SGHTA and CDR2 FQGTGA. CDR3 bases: TGTGCCAGCAGCTTACAGGGGGACACTGAAGCTTTCTTT. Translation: CASSLQGDTEAFF.

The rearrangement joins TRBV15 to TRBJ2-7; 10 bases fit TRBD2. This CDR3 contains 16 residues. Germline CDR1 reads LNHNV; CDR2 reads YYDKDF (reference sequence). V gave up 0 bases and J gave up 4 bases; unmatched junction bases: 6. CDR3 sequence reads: CATSRDKREGRYEQYF. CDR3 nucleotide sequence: TGTGCCACCAGCAGAGACAAGCGGGAGGGCCGGTACGAGCAGTACTTC.

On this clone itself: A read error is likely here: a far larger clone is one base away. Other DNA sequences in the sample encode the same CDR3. The CDR3 spells CASSSSGQETQYF. The CDR3 DNA reads as TGTGCCAGCAGCTCGTCAGGGCAAGAGACCCAGTACTTC. The V call is TRBV7-9, the J call TRBJ2-5; D possibly corresponds to TRBD1 (5 bases). Germline V gene lookup returns CDR1 SEHNR and CDR2 FQNEAQ (reference sequence). This CDR3 spans 13 amino acids. The V gene lost 4 bases and the J gene lost 2 bases, with 8 bases spanning the gap.

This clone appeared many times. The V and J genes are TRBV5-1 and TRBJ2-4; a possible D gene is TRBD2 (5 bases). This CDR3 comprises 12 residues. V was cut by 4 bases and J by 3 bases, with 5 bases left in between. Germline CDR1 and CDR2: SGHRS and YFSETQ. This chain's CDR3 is CASSRDKNIQYF. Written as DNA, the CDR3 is TGCGCCAGCAGCCGGGACAAAAACATTCAGTACTTC.

This chain's CDR3 is CASSDYRPFSYEQYF. In nucleotides, the CDR3 is TGTGCCAGCAGTGACTACCGGCCCTTCTCCTACGAGCAGTACTTC. This sequence joins TRBV6-1 and TRBJ2-7; D call uncertain. The CDR3 has 15 amino acids. Trimming cost V 3 bases and J 0 bases, with 12 bases left between them. From germline, CDR1 is MNHNS and CDR2 SASEGT.

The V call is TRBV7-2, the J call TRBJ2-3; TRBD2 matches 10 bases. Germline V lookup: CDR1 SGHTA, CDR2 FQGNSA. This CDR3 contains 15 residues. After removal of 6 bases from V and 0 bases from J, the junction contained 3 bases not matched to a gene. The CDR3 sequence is CASSQTSGSTDTQYF. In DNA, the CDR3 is TGTGCCAGCAGTCAGACTAGCGGGAGCACAGATACGCAGTATTTT.

The CDR3 here is CATSRAPGITIYF. As DNA, the CDR3 is TGTGCCACCAGCAGGGCCCCGGGTATCACCATATATTTT. The rearrangement links TRBV15 to TRBJ1-3; unclear D gene. Germline lookup yields CDR1 LNHNV and CDR2 YYDKDF (reference sequence). This CDR3 is built from 13 residues. Trimming removed 3 bases from V and 9 bases from J, with 12 bases in between.

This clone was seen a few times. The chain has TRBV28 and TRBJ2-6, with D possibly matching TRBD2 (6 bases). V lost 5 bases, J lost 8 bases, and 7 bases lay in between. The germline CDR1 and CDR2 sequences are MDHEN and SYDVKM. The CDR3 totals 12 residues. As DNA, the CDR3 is TGTGCCAGCAGTGCGGGGTCCAACGTCCTGACTTTC. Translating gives CASSAGSNVLTF.

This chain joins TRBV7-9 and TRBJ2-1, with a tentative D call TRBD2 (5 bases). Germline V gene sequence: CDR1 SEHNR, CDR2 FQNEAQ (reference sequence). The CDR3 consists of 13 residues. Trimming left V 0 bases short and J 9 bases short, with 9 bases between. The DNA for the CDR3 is TGTGCCAGCAGCTTAGCGGCGGGCGCTGAGCAGTTCTTC. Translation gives CASSLAAGAEQFF.

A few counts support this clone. The DNA of the CDR3 is TGTGCCAGCAGCTTGGCCCGGCAGGGCAACTATGGCTACACCTTC. It is translated as CASSLARQGNYGYTF. V gene TRBV11-2 combines with J gene TRBJ1-2; possible D gene TRBD1, 5 bases. Trimming took 3 bases from V and 2 from J, leaving 13 bases between them. Germline V gene data show CDR1 as SGHAT and CDR2 as FQNNGV. The length of the CDR3 is 15 residues.

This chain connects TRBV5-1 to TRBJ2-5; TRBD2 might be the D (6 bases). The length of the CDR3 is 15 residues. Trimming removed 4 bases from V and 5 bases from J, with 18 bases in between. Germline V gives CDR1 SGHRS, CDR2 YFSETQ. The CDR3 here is CASSVSDAGRETQYF. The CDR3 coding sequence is TGCGCCAGCAGCGTATCGGATGCGGGGCGGGAGACCCAGTACTTC.

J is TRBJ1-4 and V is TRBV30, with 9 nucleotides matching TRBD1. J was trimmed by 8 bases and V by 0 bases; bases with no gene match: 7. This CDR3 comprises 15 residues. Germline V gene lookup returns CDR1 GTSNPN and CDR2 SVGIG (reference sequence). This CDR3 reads CAWSVQGQGYEKLFF. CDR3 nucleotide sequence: TGTGCCTGGAGTGTACAGGGACAGGGCTACGAAAAACTGTTTTTT.

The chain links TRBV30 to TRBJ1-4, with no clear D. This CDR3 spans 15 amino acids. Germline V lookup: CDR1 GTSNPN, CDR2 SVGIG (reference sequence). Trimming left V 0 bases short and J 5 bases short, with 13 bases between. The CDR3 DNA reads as TGTGCCTGGAGTGTACGAGGGTCGGGGAATGAAAAACTGTTTTTT. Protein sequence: CAWSVRGSGNEKLFF.

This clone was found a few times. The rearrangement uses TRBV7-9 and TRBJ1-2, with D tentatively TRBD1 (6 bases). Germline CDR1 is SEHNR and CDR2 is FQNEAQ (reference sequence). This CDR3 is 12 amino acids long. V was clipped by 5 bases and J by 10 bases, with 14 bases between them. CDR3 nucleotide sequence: TGTGCCAGCAGCACCCAGGGGAATGTCTACACCTTC. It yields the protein CASSTQGNVYTF.

The CDR3 here is CASSLVGQRDGTDTQYF. As DNA, the CDR3 is TGTGCCAGCAGCTTAGTTGGTCAGAGAGATGGGACAGATACGCAGTATTTT. J is TRBJ2-3 and V is TRBV11-2, with D uncertain. This CDR3 contains 17 residues. Germline CDR1 reads SGHAT; CDR2 reads FQNNGV. Trimming left V 1 base short and J 3 bases short, with 17 bases between.

The CDR3 DNA sequence: TGTGCCAGCAGCTTGCGGGGGGGCACTGAAGCTTTCTTT. Translating it yields CASSLRGGTEAFF. This rearrangement joins TRBV7-3 to TRBJ1-1, with D tentatively TRBD1 (5 bases). Trimming took off 3 bases at V and 4 bases at J, with 9 bases between the two ends. CDR1 SGHTA and CDR2 FQGTGA come from the germline V gene. This CDR3 is built from 13 residues.

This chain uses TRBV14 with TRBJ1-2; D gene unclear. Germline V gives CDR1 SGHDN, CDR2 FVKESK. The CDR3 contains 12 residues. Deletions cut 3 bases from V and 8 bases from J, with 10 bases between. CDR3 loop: CASSQTPGGYTF. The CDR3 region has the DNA TGTGCCAGCAGCCAGACCCCGGGGGGCTACACCTTC.

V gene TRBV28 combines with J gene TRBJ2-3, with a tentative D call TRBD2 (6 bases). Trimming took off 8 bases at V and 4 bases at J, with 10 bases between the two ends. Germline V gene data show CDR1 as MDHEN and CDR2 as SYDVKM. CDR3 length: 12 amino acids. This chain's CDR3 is CASCTSPDTQYF. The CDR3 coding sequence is TGTGCCAGCTGCACTAGCCCAGATACGCAGTATTTT.

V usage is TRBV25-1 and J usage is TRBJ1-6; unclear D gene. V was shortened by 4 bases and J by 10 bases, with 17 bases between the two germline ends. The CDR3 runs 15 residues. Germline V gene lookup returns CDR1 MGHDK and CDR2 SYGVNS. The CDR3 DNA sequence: TGTGCCAGCAGTGGGAACAGCCCAGGAAGGTCACCCCTCCACTTT. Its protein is CASSGNSPGRSPLHF.